A single sample gave rise to the 19 T cell receptor beta chains below, sequenced in a study of T cells after somatic rescue of genetic block. Repertoires were generated with immunoSEQ multiplex PCR, while TCRdb's copy carries only in-frame clones and drops some. The table records some 90,000 clones, more than 80% of them present only once. Material: peripheral blood mononuclear cells (PBMCs). These receptors were collected from a woman under 30.

V is TRBV30 and J is TRBJ1-2; D is uncertain. The CDR3 has 13 residues. Per the germline V gene, CDR1 is GTSNPN and CDR2 is SVGIG (reference sequence). V lost 0 bases and J lost 2, with 7 bases in between. The CDR3 coding sequence is TGTGCCTGGAGTGTTTCGGGAAACTATGGCTACACCTTC. Amino acid sequence: CAWSVSGNYGYTF.

This chain uses TRBV29-1 with TRBJ2-3; TRBD2 matches 8 bases. The germline CDR1 and CDR2 sequences are SQVTM and ANQGSEA. The V segment lost 3 bases and the J segment 1 base; nucleotides outside the gene matches: 3. The CDR3 loop spans 14 amino acids. This chain's CDR3 is CSVEDGRGTDTQYF. As DNA, the CDR3 is TGCAGCGTTGAGGACGGGAGGGGCACAGATACGCAGTATTTT.

A single count supports this clone. The chain joins TRBV5-1 to TRBJ1-1, with D uncertain. Trimming left V 0 bases short and J 0 bases short, with 9 bases between. The CDR3 runs to 15 residues. The germline gives CDR1 SGHRS, CDR2 YFSETQ. The CDR3 DNA sequence: TGCGCCAGCAGCTTGGAATACACCATGAACACTGAAGCTTTCTTT. It encodes CASSLEYTMNTEAFF.

This clone has a handful of counts. The rearrangement joins TRBV5-1 to TRBJ2-2, with 8 bases lining up with TRBD1. J lost 3 bases, V lost 2 bases, and 3 bases had no gene match. This CDR3 has 15 amino acids. In germline, CDR1 is SGHRS, CDR2 YFSETQ. In nucleotides, the CDR3 is TGCGCCAGCAGCTTCCCAGGGGGCTACACCGGGGAGCTGTTTTTT. This translates into CASSFPGGYTGELFF.

The chain uses TRBV9 and TRBJ2-1; 9 positions agree with TRBD2. The germline CDR1 and CDR2 sequences are SGDLS and YYNGEE. The CDR3 covers 16 residues. The V segment lost 2 bases and the J segment 8 bases; nucleotides outside the gene matches: 11. The CDR3 is CASSVSAGGPVDEQFF. CDR3 nucleotides: TGTGCCAGCAGCGTCTCGGCGGGAGGGCCCGTAGATGAGCAGTTCTTC. The whole variable domain, remainder taken from reference TRBV9 and TRBJ2-1, is DSGVTQTPKHLITATGQRVTLRCSPRSGDLSVYWYQQSLDQGLQFLIQYYNGEERAKGNILERFSAQQFPDLHSELNLSSLELGDSALYFCASSVSAGGPVDEQFFGPGTRLTVL.

This sequence joins TRBV11-2 and TRBJ2-1; the match to TRBD2 covers 9 bases. After removal of 1 base from V and 15 bases from J, the junction contained 10 bases not matched to a gene. CDR1 SGHAT and CDR2 FQNNGV come from the germline V gene. The CDR3 length is 14 residues. The CDR3 spells CASSLAGISGSPFF. For the CDR3, the DNA is TGTGCCAGCAGCTTAGCAGGGATTAGCGGGAGTCCGTTCTTC. The entire variable domain, with the rest obtained from reference TRBV11-2 and TRBJ2-1, is as follows: EAGVAQSPRYKIIEKRQSVAFWCNPISGHATLYWYQQILGQGPKLLIQFQNNGVVDDSQLPKDRFSAERLKGVDSTLKIQPAKLEDSAVYLCASSLAGISGSPFFGPGTRLTVL.

V usage is TRBV5-4 and J usage is TRBJ2-5; 9 nucleotides line up with TRBD1. The CDR3 spans 16 residues. Looked up from germline, CDR1 is SGHNT and CDR2 is YYREEE (reference sequence). V lost 0 bases, J lost 3 bases, and 6 bases stayed unmatched. The CDR3 region has the DNA TGTGCCAGCAGCTTGGATAGGGGACAGGGTAAAGAGACCCAGTACTTC. Translated, it gives CASSLDRGQGKETQYF.

This chain uses TRBV5-1 with TRBJ2-6, with TRBD1 matching over 7 bases. The CDR3 contains 16 residues. Trimming cost V 9 bases and J 1 base; bases outside gene matches: 10. CDR1 SGHRS and CDR2 YFSETQ come from the germline V gene. CDR3 sequence reads: CAISDREISGANVLTF. CDR3 sequence (DNA): TGCGCCATCTCTGACAGGGAGATATCTGGGGCCAACGTCCTGACTTTC.

This clone was detected only once. The chain employs TRBV25-1 and TRBJ2-7, with a weak D call TRBD1 (6 bases). The CDR3 is made up of 11 amino acids. V was trimmed by 6 bases and J by 3 bases, leaving 6 bases between them. CDR1 and CDR2 (germline): MGHDK, SYGVNS. In nucleotides, the CDR3 is TGTGCCAGCAGGGACAGCTACGAGCAGTACTTC. Protein: CASRDSYEQYF.

This rearrangement joins TRBV5-1 to TRBJ1-2; 7 nucleotides match TRBD1. The CDR3 spans 15 residues. J lost 5 bases, V lost 5 bases, and 12 bases had no gene match. The germline V gene has CDR1 SGHRS and CDR2 YFSETQ. The CDR3 DNA reads TGCGCCAGCAGACCTGACAGGGCCCTTGTGTATGGCTACACCTTC. Translating gives CASRPDRALVYGYTF.

The chain carries TRBV28 and TRBJ1-2, with TRBD1 as a possible D gene (5 bases). V was clipped by 3 bases and J by 7 bases, with 18 bases between them. The CDR3 runs to 15 residues. The germline V gene encodes CDR1 MDHEN and CDR2 SYDVKM. In DNA, the CDR3 is TGTGCCAGCAGTTTTGGGTCAGGGAACCTCGGTGGCTACACCTTC. Translating gives CASSFGSGNLGGYTF.

V and J are TRBV28 and TRBJ1-5; no reliable D call. The CDR3 consists of 13 residues. Trimming pared 7 bases from V and 3 bases from J, leaving 10 bases between. The germline gives CDR1 MDHEN, CDR2 SYDVKM. The CDR3 protein is CASNRPPNQPQHF. CDR3 in DNA: TGTGCCAGCAACCGGCCTCCCAATCAGCCCCAGCATTTT.

V gene TRBV29-1 combines with J gene TRBJ1-2; 8 bases align to TRBD1. The J segment lost 4 bases and the V segment lost 1 base, leaving 2 bases of the junction unmatched. Germline V CDR1 and CDR2: SQVTM, ANQGSEA. This CDR3 contains 13 residues. This CDR3 is CSVEGDRSYGYTF. The CDR3 coding sequence is TGCAGCGTTGAAGGGGACAGGTCCTATGGCTACACCTTC.

This chain uses TRBV27 with TRBJ2-7; TRBD1 might be the D (6 bases). The germline V and J ends were trimmed by 0 bases and 3 bases, with 15 bases remaining between them. The length of the CDR3 is 16 residues. Germline lookup yields CDR1 MNHEY and CDR2 SMNVEV (reference sequence). CDR3 sequence: CASSLSQGTKSYEQYF. The CDR3 DNA sequence: TGTGCCAGCAGTTTATCGCAAGGGACAAAAAGCTACGAGCAGTACTTC.

The V gene is TRBV9, the J gene TRBJ2-7; 7 nucleotides align to TRBD1. The J segment lost 2 bases and the V segment lost 3 bases, leaving 5 bases of the junction unmatched. Germline assignment: CDR1 SGDLS and CDR2 YYNGEE. The CDR3 consists of 14 residues. The CDR3 DNA reads as TGTGCCAGCAGCGGGGACAGCCACCCCTACGAGCAGTACTTC. Amino acid sequence: CASSGDSHPYEQYF.

The chain has TRBV28 and TRBJ2-7; 11 nucleotides line up with TRBD1. In germline, CDR1 is MDHEN, CDR2 SYDVKM. V shed 9 bases and J 0 bases; nucleotides not matched to a gene: 10. The CDR3 contains 16 residues. CDR3 sequence reads: CASRTGGLTNSYEQYF. The DNA of the CDR3 is TGTGCCAGTAGGACAGGGGGCCTTACTAACTCCTACGAGCAGTACTTC.

The CDR3 loop is CASSPAINYGYTF. The DNA for the CDR3 is TGTGCCAGCAGTCCGGCGATTAACTATGGCTACACCTTC. The rearrangement links TRBV28 to TRBJ1-2; D is ambiguous. The germline CDR1 and CDR2 sequences are MDHEN and SYDVKM. Trimming stripped 5 bases from V and 1 base from J, with 8 bases between. The CDR3 has 13 amino acids.

The chain joins TRBV18 to TRBJ2-7; D is ambiguous. Germline V gene lookup returns CDR1 KGHSH and CDR2 LQKENI. This CDR3 comprises 16 residues. Trimming took 2 bases from V and 4 from J, leaving 18 bases between them. The CDR3 region has the DNA TGTGCCAGCTCACCATCGCAAGGGAAATTTAGTTACGAGCAGTACTTC. It specifies CASSPSQGKFSYEQYF.

This clone showed up just a few times. The rearrangement joins TRBV9 to TRBJ2-1; no reliable D call. V lost 4 bases, J lost 6 bases, and 14 bases lay in between. The germline V gene has CDR1 SGDLS and CDR2 YYNGEE. The CDR3 is made up of 14 amino acids. CDR3 in amino acids: CASSRLGPFNEQFF. The CDR3 DNA sequence: TGTGCCAGCAGCCGATTGGGCCCCTTCAATGAGCAGTTCTTC.